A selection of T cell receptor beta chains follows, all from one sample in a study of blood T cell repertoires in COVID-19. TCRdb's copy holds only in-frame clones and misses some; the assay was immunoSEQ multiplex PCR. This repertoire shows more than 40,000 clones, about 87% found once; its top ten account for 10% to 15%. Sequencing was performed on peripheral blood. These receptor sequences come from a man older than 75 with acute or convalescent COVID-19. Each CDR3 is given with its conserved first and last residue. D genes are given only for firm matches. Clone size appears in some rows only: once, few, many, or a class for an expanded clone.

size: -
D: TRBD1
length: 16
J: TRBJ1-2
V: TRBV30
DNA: TGTGCCTGGAGTGTACGAGGGACAGGGACTCACTATGGCTACACCTTC
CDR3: CAWSVRGTGTHYGYTF

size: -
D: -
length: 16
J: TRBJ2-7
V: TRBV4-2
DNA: TGTGCCAGCAGCCAAGATCAGTCCGGGGGAAGCTACGAGCAGTACTTC
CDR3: CASSQDQSGGSYEQYF

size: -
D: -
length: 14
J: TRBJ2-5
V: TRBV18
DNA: TGTGCCAGCTCAAAACCGGAGGGCATGGAGACCCAGTACTTC
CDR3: CASSKPEGMETQYF

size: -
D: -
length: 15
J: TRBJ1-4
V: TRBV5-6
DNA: TGTGCCAGCAGCTTGGTTGTCCCCACGAGCGAAAAACTGTTTTTT
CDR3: CASSLVVPTSEKLFF

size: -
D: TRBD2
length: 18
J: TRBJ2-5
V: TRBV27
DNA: TGTGCCAGCAGTAAAAGGGTTCGCTATAGCGGGGAAAAAGAGACCCAGTACTTC
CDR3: CASSKRVRYSGEKETQYF

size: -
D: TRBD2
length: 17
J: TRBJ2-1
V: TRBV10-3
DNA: TGTGCCATCAGCCTACTCCTGACTAGCGGGGGGGCAAATGAGCAGTTCTTC
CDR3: CAISLLLTSGGANEQFF

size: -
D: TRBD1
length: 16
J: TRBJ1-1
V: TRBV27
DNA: TGTGCCAGCAGTCCCATCAGGGGGAGCATGAACACTGAAGCTTTCTTT
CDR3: CASSPIRGSMNTEAFF

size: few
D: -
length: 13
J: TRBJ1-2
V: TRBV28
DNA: TGTGCCAGCAGTTTAATGGCCGCCTCGGGCTACACCTTC
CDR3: CASSLMAASGYTF

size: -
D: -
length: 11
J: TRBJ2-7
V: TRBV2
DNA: TGTGCCAGCAGAGAGATTGACGAGCAGTACTTC
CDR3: CASREIDEQYF

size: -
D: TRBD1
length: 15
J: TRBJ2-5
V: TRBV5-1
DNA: TGCGCCAGCAGCTTGGGACAGGGGGCGGGGGAGACCCAGTACTTC
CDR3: CASSLGQGAGETQYF

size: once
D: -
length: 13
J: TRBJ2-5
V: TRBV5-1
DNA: TGCGCCAGCGCTCCTAGGAGGGAAGAGACCCAGTACTTC
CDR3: CASAPRREETQYF

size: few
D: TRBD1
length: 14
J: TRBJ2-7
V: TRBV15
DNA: TGTGCCACCAGCCTCGGGACAGGGCGTTACGAGCAGTACTTC
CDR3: CATSLGTGRYEQYF

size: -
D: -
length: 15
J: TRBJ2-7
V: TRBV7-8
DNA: TGTGCCAGCAGCTTTCGACGGGGTGACCCTTACGAGCAGTACTTC
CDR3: CASSFRRGDPYEQYF

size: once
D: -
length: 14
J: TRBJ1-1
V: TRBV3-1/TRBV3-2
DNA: TGTGCCAGCAGCCTAACGGAAGGAGGCACTGAAGCTTTCTTT
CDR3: CASSLTEGGTEAFF

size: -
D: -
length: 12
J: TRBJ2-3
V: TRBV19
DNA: TGTGCCAGTAGTCCCGCTAGGGATACGCAGTATTTT
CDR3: CASSPARDTQYF

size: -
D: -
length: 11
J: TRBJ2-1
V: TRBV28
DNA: TGTGCCAGCATGGCGGGGAATGAGCAGTTCTTC
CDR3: CASMAGNEQFF

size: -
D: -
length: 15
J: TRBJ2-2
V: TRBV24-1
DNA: TGTGCCACCAGAGAGGGCAGGGGAGGGACCGGGGAGCTGTTTTTT
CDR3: CATREGRGGTGELFF

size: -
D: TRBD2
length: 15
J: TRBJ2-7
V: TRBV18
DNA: TGTGCCAGCTCACCACCGGCTAGCGGACAATACGAGCAGTACTTC
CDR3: CASSPPASGQYEQYF

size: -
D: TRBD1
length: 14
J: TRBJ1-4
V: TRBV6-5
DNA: TGTGCCAGCAAATGGACAGGGGGCAGCGAAAAACTGTTTTTT
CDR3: CASKWTGGSEKLFF

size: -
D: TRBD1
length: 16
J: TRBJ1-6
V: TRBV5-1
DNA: TGCGCCAGCAGCGAGACGCTAGGGGGCGGGAATTCACCCCTCCACTTT
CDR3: CASSETLGGGNSPLHF

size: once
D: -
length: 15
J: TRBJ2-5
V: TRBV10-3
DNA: TGTGCCATCAGTGAAGGGGGACCCAACCAAGAGACCCAGTACTTC
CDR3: CAISEGGPNQETQYF

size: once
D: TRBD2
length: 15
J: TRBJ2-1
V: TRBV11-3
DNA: TGTGCCAGCAGCTTAGGTAGCGGGGTCTACAATGAGCAGTTCTTC
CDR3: CASSLGSGVYNEQFF

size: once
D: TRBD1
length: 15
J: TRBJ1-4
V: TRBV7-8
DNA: TGTGCCAGCAGCAAACGGGGGACAGGGCCTGAAAAACTGTTTTTT
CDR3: CASSKRGTGPEKLFF

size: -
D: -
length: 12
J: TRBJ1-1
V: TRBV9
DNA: TGTGCCAGCAGCGCTGGGGGGACTGAAGCTTTCTTT
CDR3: CASSAGGTEAFF

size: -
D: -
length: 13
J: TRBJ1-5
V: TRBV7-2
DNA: TGTGCCAGCAGCCCATATGCCGGTCAGCCCCAGCATTTT
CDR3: CASSPYAGQPQHF

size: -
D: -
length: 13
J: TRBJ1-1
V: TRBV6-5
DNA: TGTGCCAGCAGGCCCACCAAAGGGGCTGAAGCTTTCTTT
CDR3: CASRPTKGAEAFF

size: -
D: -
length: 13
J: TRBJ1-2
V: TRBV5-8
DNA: TGTGCCAGCAGCTTTGGGGGCAACTATGGCTACACCTTC
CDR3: CASSFGGNYGYTF

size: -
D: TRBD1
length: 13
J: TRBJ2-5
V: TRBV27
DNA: TGTGCCAGCAGTCAGGGGGTCTGGGAGACCCAGTACTTC
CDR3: CASSQGVWETQYF

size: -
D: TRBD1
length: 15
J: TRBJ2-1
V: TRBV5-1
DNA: TGCGCCAGCAGCTTAGGACAGGGGAGGTACAATGAGCAGTTCTTC
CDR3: CASSLGQGRYNEQFF

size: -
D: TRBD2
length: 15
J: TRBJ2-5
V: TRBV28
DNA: TGTGCCAGCAGTCCGCAAACCGGACTAGCGGATCCCCGATACTTC
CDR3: CASSPQTGLADPRYF

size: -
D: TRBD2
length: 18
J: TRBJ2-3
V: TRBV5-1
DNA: TGCGCCAGCAGCTTGGGCGCCCCGGGACTAGCGGCCACAGATACGCAGTATTTT
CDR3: CASSLGAPGLAATDTQYF

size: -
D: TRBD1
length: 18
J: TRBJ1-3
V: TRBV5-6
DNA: TGTGCCAGCAGCTTGGCCGGGACAGGGGGCGCGTCTGGAAACACCATATATTTT
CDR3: CASSLAGTGGASGNTIYF

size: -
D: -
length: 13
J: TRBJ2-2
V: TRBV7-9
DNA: TGTGCCAGCAGCGCGGGGGCTACCGGGGAGCTGTTTTTT
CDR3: CASSAGATGELFF

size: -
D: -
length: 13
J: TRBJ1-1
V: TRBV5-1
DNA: TGCGCCAGCAGCTTGGCTGGCCTCAGCGGAACTTTCTTT
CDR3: CASSLAGLSGTFF

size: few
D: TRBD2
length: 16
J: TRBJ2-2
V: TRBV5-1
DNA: TGCGCCAGCAGCTTCCTAGCGGGGGGGACCACCGGGGAGCTGTTTTTT
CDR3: CASSFLAGGTTGELFF

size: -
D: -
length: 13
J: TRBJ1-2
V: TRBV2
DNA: TGTGCCAGCCTTGTTCTTCAGGCCTATGGCTACACCTTC
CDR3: CASLVLQAYGYTF

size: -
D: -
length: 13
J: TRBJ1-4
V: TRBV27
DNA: TGTGCCAGCAGTTTGAGCCGTAATGAAAAACTGTTTTTT
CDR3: CASSLSRNEKLFF

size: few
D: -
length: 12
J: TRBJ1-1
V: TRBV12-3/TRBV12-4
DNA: TGTGCCAGCAGTTCCACTAACACTGAAGCTTTCTTT
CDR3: CASSSTNTEAFF

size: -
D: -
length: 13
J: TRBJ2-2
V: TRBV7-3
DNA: TGTGCCAGCAGCTTAGCCAGCGTCGGGGAGCTGTTTTTT
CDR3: CASSLASVGELFF

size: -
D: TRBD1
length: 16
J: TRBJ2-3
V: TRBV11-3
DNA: TGTGCCAGCAGCTATACCGGGACAGGGGGCATAGATACGCAGTATTTT
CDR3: CASSYTGTGGIDTQYF

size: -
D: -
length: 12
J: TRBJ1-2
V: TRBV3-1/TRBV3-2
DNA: TGTGCCAGCAGCCGGAGTAACTATGGCTACACCTTC
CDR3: CASSRSNYGYTF

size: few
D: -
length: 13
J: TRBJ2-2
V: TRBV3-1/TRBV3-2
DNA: TGTGCCAGCAGCCTGACACCTACCGGGGAGCTGTTTTTT
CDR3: CASSLTPTGELFF

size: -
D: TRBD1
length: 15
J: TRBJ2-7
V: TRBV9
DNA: TGTGCCAGCAGCGTGGGACAGGGCGCGCTCTACGAGCAGTACTTC
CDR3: CASSVGQGALYEQYF

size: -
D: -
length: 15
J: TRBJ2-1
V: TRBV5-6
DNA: TGTGCCAGCAGCAGATCCGGAGCCTCCTACAATGAGCAGTTCTTC
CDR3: CASSRSGASYNEQFF

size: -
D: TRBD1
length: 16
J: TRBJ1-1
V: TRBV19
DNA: TGTGCCAGTAGTACCCCCGGGACAGGGGGTGACACTGAAGCTTTCTTT
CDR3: CASSTPGTGGDTEAFF

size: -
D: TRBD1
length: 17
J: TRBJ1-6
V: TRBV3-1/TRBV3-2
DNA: TGTGCCAGCAGCCAAGTTCCAGCTCGACAGGGAGGATCACCCCTCCACTTT
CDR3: CASSQVPARQGGSPLHF

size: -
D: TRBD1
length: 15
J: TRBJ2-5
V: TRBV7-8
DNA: TGTGCCAGCAACCCAACGACAGGGGGGGGAGAGACCCAGTACTTC
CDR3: CASNPTTGGGETQYF

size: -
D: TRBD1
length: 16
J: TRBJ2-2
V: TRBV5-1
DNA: TGCGCCAGCAGCAGAAACGACAGGGGGCTCGAAGGGGAGCTGTTTTTT
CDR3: CASSRNDRGLEGELFF

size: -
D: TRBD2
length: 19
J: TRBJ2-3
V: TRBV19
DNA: TGTGCCAGTAGTATAGGGCCCATGAGTTTAGCGGGGGGCACAGATACGCAGTATTTT
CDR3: CASSIGPMSLAGGTDTQYF

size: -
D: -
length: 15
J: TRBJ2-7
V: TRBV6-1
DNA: TGTGCCAGCAGTGAAGCCCGGCGGACGGCGGGGGAGCAGTACTTC
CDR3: CASSEARRTAGEQYF

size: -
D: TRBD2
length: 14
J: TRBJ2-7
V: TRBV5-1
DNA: TGCGCCAGCAGCTTGGGGCCGGGGGGAGACGAGCAGTACTTC
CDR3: CASSLGPGGDEQYF

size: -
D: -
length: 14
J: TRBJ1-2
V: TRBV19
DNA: TGTGCCAGTAGTATAGCCAACGGGGGCTATGGCTACACCTTC
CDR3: CASSIANGGYGYTF

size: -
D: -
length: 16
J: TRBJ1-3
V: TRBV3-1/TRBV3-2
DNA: TGTGCCAGCAGCCCGCCTCCCCAGGGTTCGGGAAACACCATATATTTT
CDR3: CASSPPPQGSGNTIYF

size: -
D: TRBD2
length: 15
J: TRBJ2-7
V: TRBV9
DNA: TGTGCCAGCAGCGGCACGGGACTAGCGTTACACGAGCAGTACTTC
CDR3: CASSGTGLALHEQYF

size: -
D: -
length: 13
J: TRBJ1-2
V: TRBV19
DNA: TGTGCCAGCACCCCACAGGGTATCAGTGGCTACACCTTC
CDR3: CASTPQGISGYTF

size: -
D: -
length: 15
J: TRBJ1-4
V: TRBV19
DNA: TGTGCCAGTACCCCTGACCAGGGCATTAATGAAAAACTGTTTTTT
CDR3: CASTPDQGINEKLFF

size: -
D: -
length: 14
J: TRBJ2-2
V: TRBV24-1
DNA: TGTGCCACCAGTGATTTGCAGAACACCGGGGAGCTGTTTTTT
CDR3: CATSDLQNTGELFF